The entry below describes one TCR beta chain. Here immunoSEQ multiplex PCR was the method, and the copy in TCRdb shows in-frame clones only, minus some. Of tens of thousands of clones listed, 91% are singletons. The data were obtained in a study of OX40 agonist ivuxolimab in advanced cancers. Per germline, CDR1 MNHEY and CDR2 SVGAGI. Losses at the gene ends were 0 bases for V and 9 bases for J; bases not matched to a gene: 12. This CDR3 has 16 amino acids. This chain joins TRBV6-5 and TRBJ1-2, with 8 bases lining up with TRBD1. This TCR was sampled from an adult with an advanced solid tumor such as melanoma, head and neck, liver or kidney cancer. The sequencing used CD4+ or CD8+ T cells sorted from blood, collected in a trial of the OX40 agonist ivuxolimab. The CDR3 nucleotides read TGTGCCAGCAGTTACTCGGGACAGGCCGTCTTGTTAAGCTACACCTTC. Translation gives CASSYSGQAVLLSYTF.